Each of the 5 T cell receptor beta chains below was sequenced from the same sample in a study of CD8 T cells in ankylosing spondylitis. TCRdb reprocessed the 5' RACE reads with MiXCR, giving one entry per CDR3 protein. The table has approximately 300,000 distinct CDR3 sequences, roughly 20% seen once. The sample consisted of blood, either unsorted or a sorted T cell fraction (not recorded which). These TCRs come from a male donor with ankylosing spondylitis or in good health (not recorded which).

Written as DNA, the CDR3 is TGCGCCAGCAGCTTTGACGGTACTGAGCAGTTCTTC. Its translation is CASSFDGTEQFF. The gene calls are TRBV5-1 and TRBJ2-1; the D is unclear. Trimming took off 2 bases at V and 9 bases at J, with 9 bases between the two ends. The CDR3 length is 12 residues. Germline V CDR1 and CDR2: SGHRS, YFSETQ.

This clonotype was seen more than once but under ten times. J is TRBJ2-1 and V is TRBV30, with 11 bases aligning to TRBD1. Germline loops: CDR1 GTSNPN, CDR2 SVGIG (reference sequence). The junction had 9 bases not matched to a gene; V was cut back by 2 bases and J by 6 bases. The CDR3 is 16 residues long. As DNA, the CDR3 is TGTGCCTGGAGTTCCCGGGACAGGGGGATTTCCAATGAGCAGTTCTTC. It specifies CAWSSRDRGISNEQFF.

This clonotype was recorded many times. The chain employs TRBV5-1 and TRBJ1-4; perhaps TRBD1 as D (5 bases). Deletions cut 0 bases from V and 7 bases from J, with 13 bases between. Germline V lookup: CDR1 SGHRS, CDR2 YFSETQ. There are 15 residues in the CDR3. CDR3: CASSLDDSLREKLFF. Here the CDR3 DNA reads TGCGCCAGCAGCTTGGATGACAGCCTTCGTGAAAAACTGTTTTTT.

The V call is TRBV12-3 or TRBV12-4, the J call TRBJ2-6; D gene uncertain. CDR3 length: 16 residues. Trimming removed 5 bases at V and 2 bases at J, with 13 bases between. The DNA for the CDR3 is TGTGCCAGCAGTGTCCTAATGGGGACTGGGGCCAACGTCCTGACTTTC. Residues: CASSVLMGTGANVLTF.

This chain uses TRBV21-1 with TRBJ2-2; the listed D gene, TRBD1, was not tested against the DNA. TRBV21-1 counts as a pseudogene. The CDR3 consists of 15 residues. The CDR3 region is CASRDGTVDCGELFF. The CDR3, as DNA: TGTGCCAGCAGAGACGGGACAGTCGATTGCGGGGAGCTGTTTTTT.